Listed below are T cell receptor beta chains from one sample, sequenced in a study of T cell responses to AZD1222 COVID-19 vaccine. Libraries were prepared by immunoSEQ multiplex PCR; TCRdb keeps only in-frame clonotypes and omits some of them. The sample lists about 120,000 clones, 80% to 95% occurring once. The sequenced sample was peripheral blood, obtained 28 days after the second dose of the MenACWY control vaccine. These receptors came from an adult who received the MenACWY meningococcal vaccine as a control. Each CDR3 is given with its conserved first and last residue. A D gene is named only where the DNA matches it firmly. Clone size appears in some rows only: once, few, many, or a class for an expanded clone.

TRBV29-1,TRBD1,TRBJ1-1,-,CSVGDRTLNTEAFF,TGCAGCGTGGGGGACAGAACCTTGAACACTGAAGCTTTCTTT
TRBV5-1,-,TRBJ1-4,-,CASSQGQGNEKLFF,TGCGCCAGCAGCCAGGGGCAAGGGAATGAAAAACTGTTTTTT
TRBV6-2/TRBV6-3,-,TRBJ2-2,-,CASSYLGSFNTGELFF,TGTGCCAGCAGTTACCTGGGCAGTTTTAACACCGGGGAGCTGTTTTTT
TRBV3-1/TRBV3-2,-,TRBJ2-1,-,CASSLLVQREQFF,TGTGCCAGCAGCCTCCTAGTCCAGCGTGAGCAGTTCTTC
TRBV7-3,TRBD2,TRBJ2-1,-,CASSSWGEGTNEQFF,TGTGCCAGCAGCTCCTGGGGGGAGGGGACCAATGAGCAGTTCTTC
TRBV5-3,-,TRBJ1-3,-,CARSLGGALGNTIYF,TGTGCCAGAAGCTTGGGGGGAGCTCTTGGAAACACCATATATTTT
TRBV27,TRBD1,TRBJ1-1,-,CASRTQDRETEAFF,TGTGCCAGCAGAACTCAAGACAGGGAGACTGAAGCTTTCTTT
TRBV30,-,TRBJ2-4,once,CAWTGSGVKNIQYF,TGTGCCTGGACCGGGTCGGGGGTAAAAAACATTCAGTACTTC
TRBV7-8,-,TRBJ1-6,-,CASSLFLNGPGSYNSPLHF,TGTGCCAGCAGCTTATTCCTCAACGGTCCGGGCTCCTATAATTCACCCCTCCACTTT
TRBV7-2,-,TRBJ1-1,-,CASSLGSMNTEAFF,TGTGCCAGCAGCTTAGGGTCAATGAACACTGAAGCTTTCTTT
TRBV9,-,TRBJ2-5,once,CASSVGWGGTQYF,TGTGCCAGCAGCGTAGGCTGGGGCGGGACCCAGTACTTC
TRBV5-4,-,TRBJ1-1,-,CASSRDLNTEAFF,TGTGCCAGCAGCCGGGACTTGAACACTGAAGCTTTCTTT
TRBV5-4,TRBD2,TRBJ2-2,-,CASSYTSGGLTGELFF,TGTGCCAGCAGCTATACTAGCGGGGGGTTAACCGGGGAGCTGTTTTTT
TRBV9,-,TRBJ2-5,few,CASSFVAGEETQYF,TGTGCCAGCAGCTTCGTAGCAGGAGAAGAGACCCAGTACTTC
TRBV6-1,-,TRBJ1-4,-,CASSEGRLAATNEKLFF,TGTGCCAGCAGTGAAGGACGGTTAGCTGCAACTAATGAAAAACTGTTTTTT
TRBV5-1,TRBD2,TRBJ2-3,few,CASSLGRDYTDTQYF,TGCGCCAGCAGCTTGGGAAGGGACTACACAGATACGCAGTATTTT
TRBV28,-,TRBJ2-2,-,CASSLWAANSGELFF,TGTGCCAGCAGTTTATGGGCAGCCAACTCCGGGGAGCTGTTTTTT
TRBV2,TRBD1,TRBJ2-3,once,CASSDRTGAPTDTQYF,TGTGCCAGCAGTGACAGGACAGGGGCCCCCACAGATACGCAGTATTTT
TRBV14,TRBD1,TRBJ2-1,-,CASSQEGQWYREPRVGAYNEQFF,TGTGCCAGCAGCCAAGAGGGACAGTGGTACAGGGAGCCCCGGGTAGGAGCCTACAATGAGCAGTTCTTC
TRBV5-1,-,TRBJ2-3,-,CASKDTRTDTQYF,TGCGCCAGCAAGGATACTAGAACAGATACGCAGTATTTT
TRBV25-1,TRBD1,TRBJ2-1,-,CASSAYGTGLFDEQFF,TGTGCCAGTTCTGCCTACGGGACAGGGTTATTTGATGAGCAGTTCTTC
TRBV28,-,TRBJ1-1,-,CASRGVNTEAFF,TGTGCCAGCCGCGGGGTGAACACTGAAGCTTTCTTT
TRBV19,-,TRBJ1-5,-,CASSIGRGGGQPQHF,TGTGCCAGTAGTATAGGTCGGGGAGGAGGTCAGCCCCAGCATTTT
TRBV6-1,-,TRBJ2-1,-,CASSERQVGNEQFF,TGTGCCAGCAGTGAACGACAGGTTGGCAATGAGCAGTTCTTC
TRBV7-2,TRBD1,TRBJ2-7,-,CASSLARTGPYEQYF,TGTGCCAGCAGCTTAGCCCGGACAGGCCCCTACGAGCAGTACTTC
TRBV3-1/TRBV3-2,-,TRBJ2-1,-,CASTRAGNNEQFF,TGTGCCAGCACCAGGGCCGGAAACAATGAGCAGTTCTTC
TRBV5-1,-,TRBJ2-5,-,CASSDDTGRQETQYF,TGCGCCAGCAGCGATGACACAGGGAGGCAAGAGACCCAGTACTTC
TRBV3-1/TRBV3-2,TRBD2,TRBJ2-3,-,CASSQLADDDTQYF,TGTGCCAGCAGCCAACTAGCGGACGACGATACGCAGTATTTT
TRBV18,-,TRBJ2-3,-,CASSPLLGAPDTQYF,TGTGCCAGCTCACCCCTCCTGGGGGCCCCAGATACGCAGTATTTT
TRBV18,-,TRBJ1-1,once,CASSPAGDGAFF,TGTGCCAGCTCACCAGCCGGGGACGGAGCTTTCTTT
TRBV25-1,TRBD1,TRBJ1-2,-,CASRIPGQGSDGYTF,TGTGCCAGCAGAATACCGGGACAGGGTTCTGACGGCTACACCTTC
TRBV16,TRBD1,TRBJ2-2,-,CASSHLLTGTLNTGELFF,TGTGCCAGCAGCCACCTTCTGACAGGGACCCTGAACACCGGGGAGCTGTTTTTT
TRBV14,TRBD1,TRBJ1-1,once,CASSRTGGTEAFF,TGTGCCAGCAGCCGTACAGGGGGGACTGAAGCTTTCTTT
TRBV11-2,TRBD1,TRBJ1-2,once,CASRGGTGINYGYTF,TGTGCCAGCAGGGGAGGGACAGGGATAAACTATGGCTACACCTTC
TRBV19,TRBD2,TRBJ2-5,-,CASRGLGKETQYF,TGTGCCAGTAGAGGACTAGGAAAAGAGACCCAGTACTTC
TRBV19,TRBD1,TRBJ2-7,-,CASSIAGGLEQYF,TGTGCCAGTAGTATCGCAGGGGGCCTGGAGCAGTACTTC